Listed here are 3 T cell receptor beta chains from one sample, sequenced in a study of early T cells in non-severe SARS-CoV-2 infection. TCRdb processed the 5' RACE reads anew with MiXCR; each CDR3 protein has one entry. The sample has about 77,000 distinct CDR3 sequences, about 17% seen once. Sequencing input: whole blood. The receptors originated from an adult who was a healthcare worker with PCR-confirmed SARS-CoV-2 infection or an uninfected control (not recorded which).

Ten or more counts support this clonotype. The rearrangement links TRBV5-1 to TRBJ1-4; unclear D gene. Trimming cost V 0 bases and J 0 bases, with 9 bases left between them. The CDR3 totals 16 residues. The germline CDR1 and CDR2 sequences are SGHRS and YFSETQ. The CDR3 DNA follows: TGCGCCAGCAGCTTGGGAGAGCTTGCAACTAATGAAAAACTGTTTTTT. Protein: CASSLGELATNEKLFF.

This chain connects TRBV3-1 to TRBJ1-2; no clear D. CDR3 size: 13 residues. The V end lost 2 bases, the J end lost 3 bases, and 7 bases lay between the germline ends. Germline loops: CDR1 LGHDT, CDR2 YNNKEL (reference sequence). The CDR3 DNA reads TGTGCCAGCAGCCAAAGGACGGACTATGGCTACACCTTC. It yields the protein CASSQRTDYGYTF.

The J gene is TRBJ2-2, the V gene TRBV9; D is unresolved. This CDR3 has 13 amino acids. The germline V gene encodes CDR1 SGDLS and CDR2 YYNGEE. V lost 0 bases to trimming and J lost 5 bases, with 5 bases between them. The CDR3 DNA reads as TGTGCCAGCAGCGTAGAAGATACCGGGGAGCTGTTTTTT. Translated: CASSVEDTGELFF.